These 24 T cell receptor beta chains share one sample of origin, sequenced in a study of metastatic and nonmetastatic thyroid tumors. TCRdb called clones again from the PCR reads with MiXCR. The sample has about 59,000 clones; 15% to 20% are singletons. Thyroid surgery was preceded by no treatment in any patient. Specimen: blood. The receptors here all came from a male donor with papillary thyroid cancer or a benign thyroid nodule (not recorded which). Some clones in this sample may be carry-over from other donors' samples.

Comment on this clone: A much larger clone sits a single nucleotide away, making a read error possible. The chain carries TRBV9 and TRBJ2-3, with 8 bases that match TRBD2. The CDR3 runs to 18 residues. The V gene's germline CDR1 is SGDLS and CDR2 YYNGEE. Trimming at V came to 0 bases and at J to 3 bases, leaving 12 bases not matched to a gene. CDR3 sequence: CASSVAGGPAFWTDTQYF. The CDR3 DNA is TGTGCCAGCAGCGTAGCGGGAGGGCCTGCCTTTTGGACAGATACGCAGTATTTT.

This clone has a count of ten or more. This rearrangement joins TRBV20-1 to TRBJ1-1; D is uncertain. V shed 3 bases and J shed 1 base, with 9 bases lying between them. Germline CDR1 DFQATT, CDR2 SNEGSKA (reference sequence). The CDR3 consists of 13 residues. The CDR3 region is CSARFWSNTEAFF. CDR3 nucleotide sequence: TGCAGTGCTAGGTTCTGGTCGAACACTGAAGCTTTCTTT.

This clone was counted many times. This rearrangement joins TRBV7-2 to TRBJ2-7, with D perhaps matching TRBD2 (6 bases). This CDR3 contains 14 residues. V lost 2 bases to trimming and J lost 3 bases, with 11 bases between them. The germline gives CDR1 SGHTA, CDR2 FQGNSA. CDR3 bases: TGTGCCAGCAGCTTATCGGGGGTGGGCTACGAGCAGTACTTC. Protein product: CASSLSGVGYEQYF.

With respect to this clone: The junction does not match germline at one end; this may be a read error. CDR3 nucleotides: TGCGCCAGCAGCCAAAATCAACAGTCTTATGTCTACACCTTC. Its translation is CASSQNQQSYVYTF. This chain connects TRBV4-3 to TRBJ1-2, with D hard to call. The CDR3 is made up of 14 amino acids. The germline V gene has CDR1 LGHNA and CDR2 YSLEER.

A word on this clone: A read error may explain this, as a much larger clone is one base away. The same CDR3 also results from other DNA sequences found in this sample. V and J are TRBV7-9 and TRBJ1-1; 7 bases align to TRBD1. The CDR3 totals 15 residues. Germline V gene sequence: CDR1 SEHNR, CDR2 FQNEAQ (reference sequence). CDR3 in DNA: TGTGCCAGCAGCGCAAGACAGGGTTGGAACACAGAAGCTTTCTTT. Translating gives CASSARQGWNTEAFF.

This clone was picked up a small number of times. This sequence may be a read error, since a much larger clone differs from it by one base. This specimen includes other DNA sequences encoding the same CDR3. This chain uses TRBV20-1 with TRBJ1-5; D gene ambiguous. V was shortened by 3 bases and J by 4 bases, with 10 bases between the two germline ends. This CDR3 comprises 13 residues. Germline loops: CDR1 DFQATT, CDR2 SNEGSKA (reference sequence). The CDR3: CSASVGLNQPQHF. Written as DNA, the CDR3 is TGCAGTGCTAGTGTGGGTTTGAATCAGCCCCAGCATTTT.

This clone was detected many times. The gene calls are TRBV6-2 or TRBV6-3 and TRBJ2-2; no definite D call. The CDR3 spans 18 residues. Germline assignment: CDR1 MNHEY and CDR2 SVGEGT. Trimming took 2 bases from V and 1 from J, leaving 17 bases between them. The CDR3, as DNA: TGTGCCAGCAGTTACGTTTCCAAAAATCGGCAGAACACCGGGGAGCTGTTTTTT. Translation gives CASSYVSKNRQNTGELFF.

A few counts support this clone. This sequence may be a read error, since a much larger clone differs from it by one base. The chain couples TRBV15 to TRBJ1-5; no reliable D call. The CDR3 loop spans 14 amino acids. V was shortened by 5 bases and J by 9 bases, with 17 bases between the two germline ends. The germline CDR1 and CDR2 sequences are LNHNV and YYDKDF (reference sequence). This CDR3 is CATSSRWAIMPQHF. CDR3 nucleotides: TGTGCCACCAGCTCACGGTGGGCGATTATGCCCCAGCATTTT.

This clone is labeled as medium-sized. Within the sample, other DNA sequences also encode this same CDR3. The chain carries TRBV12-3 or TRBV12-4 and TRBJ1-1, with a possible D match to TRBD1 (5 bases). This CDR3 comprises 13 residues. Between the trimmed V and J ends, which lost 1 base and 5 bases, there was a span of 8 bases. In DNA, the CDR3 is TGTGCCAGCAGTTTAGGGGGGGTTACTGAAGCTTTCTTT. Encoded protein: CASSLGGVTEAFF.

This clone was recorded many times. The chain has TRBV10-3 and TRBJ1-5; D unclear. The germline gives CDR1 ENHRY, CDR2 SYGVKD. The CDR3 covers 13 residues. V was trimmed by 2 bases and J by 0 bases, leaving 2 bases between them. CDR3 protein: CAISETSNQPQHF. CDR3 coding DNA: TGTGCCATCAGTGAGACTAGCAATCAGCCCCAGCATTTT.

In this sample, this clone turned up many times. This rearrangement joins TRBV2 to TRBJ2-1, with 9 positions matching TRBD2. Germline V lookup: CDR1 SNHLY, CDR2 FYNNEI. The J segment lost 6 bases and the V segment lost 6 bases, leaving 9 bases of the junction unmatched. The CDR3 spans 15 residues. The CDR3 loop reads CASRLAGVAFNEQFF. As DNA, the CDR3 is TGTGCCAGCAGGTTAGCGGGAGTTGCTTTCAATGAGCAGTTCTTC. The full variable domain, with the rest looked up from reference TRBV2 and TRBJ2-1, is EPEVTQTPSHQVTQMGQEVILRCVPISNHLYFYWYRQILGQKVEFLVSFYNNEISEKSEIFDDQFSVERPDGSNFTLKIRSTKLEDSAMYFCASRLAGVAFNEQFFGPGTRLTVL.

A note on this clone: This sequence may be a read error, since a much larger clone differs from it by one base. The V call is TRBV20-1, the J call TRBJ1-6, with D perhaps matching TRBD1 (5 bases). Germline CDR1 and CDR2: DFQATT and SNEGSKA (reference sequence). The CDR3 runs to 17 residues. For the CDR3, the DNA is TGCAGTTCTAGAGGGACGGAACCCGGGTCGTTGAATTCACCCCTCCACTTT. It translates to CSSRGTEPGSLNSPLHF.

This clone was detected ten times or more. Just one base apart from a much larger clone, this may be a read error. Other nucleotide sequences from this sample produce the same CDR3. The chain joins TRBV6-5 to TRBJ1-5; D remains ambiguous. Germline CDR1 MNHEY, CDR2 SVGAGI. The CDR3 loop spans 17 amino acids. CDR3 sequence reads: CASSHSGPPGGNQPQHF. In nucleotides, the CDR3 is TGTGCCAGCAGTCACTCTGGCCCCCCGGGTGGCAATCAGCCCCAGCATTTT.

This clone was detected many times. This chain joins TRBV19 and TRBJ2-1, with 10 bases lining up with TRBD2. Germline trimming cut 7 bases from V and 8 bases from J; bases unmatched to any gene: 5. The CDR3 extends over 13 amino acids. The germline gives CDR1 LNHDA, CDR2 SQIVND (reference sequence). CDR3 in DNA: TGTGCCAGTAATTTAGCGGGAGGCGATGAGCAGTTCTTC. It encodes CASNLAGGDEQFF.

Ten or more counts support this clone. This chain joins TRBV5-1 and TRBJ2-3; weak D call: TRBD1 (5 bases). V dropped 2 bases and J dropped 2 bases, with 9 bases sitting between them. Germline V gene sequence: CDR1 SGHRS, CDR2 YFSETQ. The CDR3 runs to 14 residues. CDR3 sequence (DNA): TGCGCCAGCAGCTTAAGACAGAACACAGATACGCAGTATTTT. Protein sequence: CASSLRQNTDTQYF.

Ten or more counts support this clone. This chain's CDR3 is CASSLGSGGTNTGELFF. The CDR3, as DNA: TGTGCCAGCAGCTTGGGATCGGGAGGGACGAACACCGGGGAGCTGTTTTTT. This chain connects TRBV5-8 to TRBJ2-2; 8 bases fit TRBD2. Germline loops: CDR1 SGHTS, CDR2 YDEGEE. The V gene end was trimmed by 0 bases and the J gene end by 0 bases; junction bases not matched to a gene: 4. The CDR3 covers 17 residues.

This clone was observed at least ten times. The rearrangement links TRBV20-1 to TRBJ2-2; unclear D gene. V shed 3 bases and J shed 6 bases, with 14 bases lying between them. Germline V gene sequence: CDR1 DFQATT, CDR2 SNEGSKA (reference sequence). The CDR3 is made up of 14 amino acids. CDR3 nucleotide sequence: TGCAGTGCTAGTTACGAAAATCGCGCCGGGGAGCTGTTTTTT. Protein: CSASYENRAGELFF.

This clone has at least ten counts. V is TRBV5-6 and J is TRBJ1-2, with a weak D call TRBD1 (5 bases). The CDR3 is 17 amino acids. CDR1 and CDR2 from the germline V gene are SGHDT and YYEEEE. The V end was cut by 2 bases, the J end by 6 bases, with 23 bases between. In DNA, the CDR3 is TGTGCCAGCAGCTTTTTCTCCCGGACACCCTCAACGGATGGCTACACCTTC. This translates into CASSFFSRTPSTDGYTF. Combining the CDR3 with reference TRBV5-6 and TRBJ1-2 gives the whole variable domain DAGVTQSPTHLIKTRGQQVTLRCSPKSGHDTVSWYQQALGQGPQFIFQYYEEEERQRGNFPDRFSGHQFPNYSSELNVNALLLGDSALYLCASSFFSRTPSTDGYTFGSGTRLTVV.

This clone is labeled as hyperexpanded. The DNA for the CDR3 is TGTGCCAGCAGTTACTCTAGGGCAGCTGCAACTAATGAAAAACTGTTTTTT. It encodes CASSYSRAAATNEKLFF. J is TRBJ1-4 and V is TRBV6-5; no definite D call. The CDR3 consists of 17 residues. V lost 0 bases to trimming and J lost 0 bases, with 11 bases between them. Germline CDR1 is MNHEY and CDR2 is SVGAGI.

This clone was seen a handful of times. This rearrangement joins TRBV27 to TRBJ2-3; 8 bases fit TRBD2. Trimming cost V 2 bases and J 0 bases; bases outside gene matches: 7. The V gene's germline CDR1 is MNHEY and CDR2 SMNVEV (reference sequence). This CDR3 is 17 amino acids long. The CDR3 protein is CASSLPRSGGSTDTQYF. Here the CDR3 DNA reads TGTGCCAGCAGTTTACCCCGCTCGGGGGGGAGCACAGATACGCAGTATTTT.

This clone appeared many times. The gene calls are TRBV3-1 and TRBJ2-1; D perhaps matches TRBD1 (6 bases). In germline, CDR1 is LGHDT, CDR2 YNNKEL (reference sequence). This CDR3 contains 16 residues. V was shortened by 2 bases and J by 10 bases, with 21 bases between the two germline ends. Here the CDR3 reads CASSQYGTLELKEQFF. The CDR3 nucleotides read TGTGCCAGCAGCCAATATGGGACACTAGAATTAAAGGAGCAGTTCTTC.

Many counts were recorded for this clone. The chain combines TRBV6-1 with TRBJ2-1; weak D call: TRBD1 (5 bases). V was shortened by 8 bases and J by 6 bases, with 17 bases between the two germline ends. Germline V gene data show CDR1 as MNHNS and CDR2 as SASEGT. This CDR3 has 14 amino acids. CDR3 sequence (DNA): TGTGCCAGCGGGGCGGCAGGAGTAGGCAATGAGCAGTTCTTC. Translated, it gives CASGAAGVGNEQFF.

This clone was detected ten times or more. The rearrangement uses TRBV27 and TRBJ1-2; 9 nucleotides align to TRBD1. The CDR3 is made up of 13 amino acids. From germline, CDR1 is MNHEY and CDR2 SMNVEV (reference sequence). Trimming cost V 6 bases and J 6 bases; bases outside gene matches: 5. CDR3 sequence: CASSPDRGNGYTF. The CDR3 DNA reads TGTGCCAGCAGCCCGGACAGGGGAAATGGCTACACCTTC.

This clone was seen repeatedly, ten times or more. The rearrangement links TRBV5-1 to TRBJ1-4; no definite D call. CDR3 length equals 14 residues. Germline CDR1 SGHRS, CDR2 YFSETQ. V lost 2 bases and J lost 1, with 6 bases in between. CDR3 in DNA: TGCGCCAGCAGCTTCGGTGGAACTAATGAAAAACTGTTTTTT. It codes for CASSFGGTNEKLFF.